There are many counts of the clone carrying this TCR beta chain. What it recognizes is unknown. The sample is drawn from a study of T-cell reconstitution after alpha-beta-depleted transplantation in children. Whole-study results and caveats: Several hundred expanded graft clones reportedly were the source of alpha-beta T cells about two months after transplant. At one year after transplant, newly produced T cells mostly accounted for T-cell counts and diversity. In some patients, recipient T cells and intrathymic progenitors surviving conditioning explained high day-60 diversity.

As it was prepared, the TCRbeta library received unique molecular identifiers. TCRdb independently ran MiXCR on the PCR reads; one entry per CDR3 protein. The sample records fewer than 35,000 distinct CDR3 sequences, roughly 6.3% being singletons. This TCR came from a male patient younger than 18 who had a stem cell transplant for acute myeloid leukemia, so the T cells may come from the graft donor. The sample here was PBMCs, mostly from graft donor cells, taken 180 days after TCRalphabeta/CD19-depleted stem cell transplant.

The CDR3 sequence is CAISARLAGANEQFF. CDR3 DNA: TGTGCCATCAGTGCCAGACTAGCGGGGGCAAATGAGCAGTTCTTC. J is TRBJ2-1 and V is TRBV10-3, with 12 bases identical to TRBD2. V was pared by 4 bases and J by 7 bases, with 5 bases of the junction left unmatched. CDR3 length: 15 residues. The germline V gene encodes CDR1 ENHRY and CDR2 SYGVKD.